These 10 T cell receptor beta chains originate from one sample sequenced in a study of cytomegalovirus exposure and HLA in healthy donors. PCR was performed using 60 Vbeta and 13 Jbeta primers. This table comes from immunoSEQ multiplex PCR, and its TCRdb copy is limited to in-frame clones, with some not included. The sample contains around 160,000 clones, around four fifths of which appear only once. The sequenced material came from PBMCs. These receptors all come from a male donor in good health and CMV-seronegative.

V and J are TRBV15 and TRBJ1-5; no firm D call. The V end was cut by 0 bases, the J end by 4 bases, with 10 bases between. CDR3 length: 15 residues. Germline V gene lookup returns CDR1 LNHNV and CDR2 YYDKDF (reference sequence). This CDR3 is CATSRDRGRNQPQHF. The CDR3 DNA follows: TGTGCCACCAGCAGAGATCGAGGGCGAAATCAGCCCCAGCATTTT.

The chain employs TRBV9 and TRBJ1-2; 9 nucleotides match TRBD1. This CDR3 comprises 14 residues. V was clipped by 2 bases and J by 5 bases; unmatched bases: 4. The germline V gene has CDR1 SGDLS and CDR2 YYNGEE. CDR3 in amino acids: CASSVTGGMYGYTF. In nucleotides, the CDR3 is TGTGCCAGCAGCGTCACAGGGGGCATGTATGGCTACACCTTC.

This chain joins TRBV6-5 and TRBJ1-2; a weak D match, TRBD1 (5 bases). This CDR3 comprises 15 residues. The V and J ends lost 2 bases and 8 bases respectively, with 18 bases between them. The V gene's germline CDR1 is MNHEY and CDR2 SVGAGI. The CDR3 nucleotides are TGTGCCAGCAGTTACGGGGCAGGGACTTTCTGGGGCTACACCTTC. It is translated as CASSYGAGTFWGYTF.

V usage is TRBV28 and J usage is TRBJ2-3; the D gene is possibly TRBD2 (6 bases). Trimming removed 3 bases at V and 1 base at J, with 14 bases between. The CDR3 is made up of 16 amino acids. CDR1 is MDHEN and CDR2 is SYDVKM in the germline V gene. In nucleotides, the CDR3 is TGTGCCAGCAGTTTTTACCGCGGGAAGGGCACAGATACGCAGTATTTT. This sequence encodes CASSFYRGKGTDTQYF.

The rearrangement links TRBV7-2 to TRBJ1-2; 8 bases agree with TRBD1. The CDR3 extends over 18 amino acids. Germline CDR1 and CDR2: SGHTA and FQGNSA. The V and J ends lost 1 base and 4 bases, in that order; junction bases with no gene match: 14. Here the CDR3 reads CASSLVTGTGSDGYGYTF. CDR3 DNA sequence: TGTGCCAGCAGCTTAGTTACCGGGACAGGATCAGACGGCTATGGCTACACCTTC.

The chain employs TRBV30 and TRBJ1-1; TRBD1 is a possible D gene (5 bases). Trimming stripped 5 bases from V and 2 bases from J, with 9 bases between. Looked up from germline, CDR1 is GTSNPN and CDR2 is SVGIG (reference sequence). This CDR3 comprises 12 residues. DNA for the CDR3: TGTGCCTGGGGACACTTTAACACTGAAGCTTTCTTT. It encodes CAWGHFNTEAFF.

This clone was detected only a few times. The V and J genes are TRBV6-1 and TRBJ1-5; possible D gene TRBD1, 6 bases. V shed 6 bases and J shed 6 bases, with 18 bases lying between them. In germline, CDR1 is MNHNS, CDR2 SASEGT. This CDR3 has 15 residues. CDR3 region: CASRSRGALGQPQHF. The CDR3 coding sequence is TGTGCCAGCAGGTCCAGGGGTGCTCTGGGTCAGCCCCAGCATTTT.

This clone was counted a few times. The V call is TRBV29-1, the J call TRBJ1-1, with 9 bases matching TRBD1. The junction had 4 bases not matched to a gene; V was cut back by 3 bases and J by 2 bases. Germline-derived CDR1 and CDR2 are SQVTM and ANQGSEA. The CDR3 is 14 amino acids. CDR3 in DNA: TGCAGCGTTGATCCGGGACAGGGAAACACTGAAGCTTTCTTT. Protein sequence: CSVDPGQGNTEAFF.

The rearrangement joins TRBV27 to TRBJ1-2; TRBD1 aligns across 9 bases. This CDR3 is built from 13 residues. V trimming: 5 bases; J trimming: 7 bases; junction bases outside the gene matches: 5. The germline gives CDR1 MNHEY, CDR2 SMNVEV (reference sequence). The DNA for the CDR3 is TGTGCCAGCAGTCCACAGGGGGCAGGTGGCTACACCTTC. Translated: CASSPQGAGGYTF.

This chain's CDR3 is CASSSTSGRREEAFF. CDR3 DNA: TGTGCCAGCAGCTCAACCTCGGGACGGAGGGAAGAAGCTTTCTTT. The chain carries TRBV4-2 and TRBJ1-1; D is possibly TRBD1 (5 bases). The CDR3 loop spans 15 amino acids. Germline CDR1 reads LGHNA; CDR2 reads YNFKEQ. V was clipped by 5 bases and J by 8 bases, with 21 bases between them.